The sequence of this T cell receptor (beta chain) was determined in a study of shared clonotypes between healthy human individuals. Overall study context: Two female and a few male donors aged 18 to 49 were enrolled.

The method was immunoSEQ multiplex PCR; TCRdb's version includes in-frame clones alone and lacks a portion of them. The table lists roughly 1 million clones, 78% of them singletons, with approximately 0.5% in the top ten. CDR3 length: 15 residues. Germline V gene lookup returns CDR1 SNHLY and CDR2 FYNNEI. Trimming cost V 4 bases and J 6 bases; bases outside gene matches: 9. Splitting the CD4+ cells yielded a CD45RA+ naive subset and a CD45RA-negative memory subset. The gene calls are TRBV2 and TRBJ2-1; 7 bases are a match to TRBD2. Sequencing was performed on memory CD4+ T cells from PBMCs. The subset denotes: CD45RA-negative fraction. This sequence was found in a man aged 18 to 35 in good health. Some clones in this sample may be carry-over from other donors' samples. CDR3 loop: CASSGFAGDLNEQFF. The CDR3 nucleotides read TGTGCCAGCAGTGGGTTTGCGGGAGATCTCAATGAGCAGTTCTTC.